This T cell receptor beta chain was captured in a study of T-cell memory formation after mild COVID-19. Germline V CDR1 and CDR2: SGDLS, YYNGEE. The CDR3 runs 16 residues. Trimming took 1 base from V and 9 from J; bases not matched to a gene: 11. This clonotype was counted between two and nine times. cDNA libraries for TCR alpha and TCR beta, carrying sample barcodes and UMIs, came from 5'RACE with constant-segment primers. From the 5' RACE reads, TCRdb called clonotypes with MiXCR, one entry per CDR3 protein. Of around 300,000 distinct CDR3 sequences listed, just under 20% were seen once; the top ten hold roughly 21%.

Sequenced input: PBMCs or a T cell subset sorted from them (not recorded which). The receptor was isolated from a young man who had mild COVID-19 (a few samples of this study predate the infection). Cell type and time point are not known. This sequence joins TRBV9 and TRBJ2-1; 9 nucleotides align to TRBD1. CDR3 nucleotide sequence: TGTGCCAGCAGCGTACGTGGGGACAGGGAGGAGGTTGAGCAGTTCTTC. Amino acid sequence: CASSVRGDREEVEQFF.